Each of the 20 T cell receptor beta chains below was sequenced from the same sample in a study of post-analysis software for immune sequencing data. Study-level points and caveats: Comparison of patients with controls showed five TRBV segments more frequent in patients, TRBV5-6, TRBV5-1 and TRBV20-1 among them.

Presence of unique molecular identifiers characterized the TCR beta cDNA libraries. One entry per CDR3 protein results from TCRdb running MiXCR on the PCR reads. Among about 190,000 distinct CDR3 sequences listed, around 29% were seen once. These receptors lack a known antigen. Specimen: blood. The receptor set was obtained from a girl aged 2-17 years with multiple sclerosis.

This clonotype showed up many times. The V and J genes are TRBV12-3 or TRBV12-4 and TRBJ2-7; TRBD1 matches 7 bases. V lost 0 bases to trimming and J lost 4 bases; unmatched junction nucleotides: 3. CDR3 size: 14 residues. The CDR3 region is CASSLAGGRYEQYF. The CDR3 nucleotides are TGTGCCAGCAGTTTAGCAGGGGGCAGGTACGAGCAGTACTTC.

The chain has TRBV6-2 or TRBV6-3 and TRBJ2-2; perhaps TRBD2 as D (6 bases). The CDR3 length is 15 residues. Germline CDR1 reads MNHEY; CDR2 reads SVGEGT. V dropped 6 bases and J dropped 7 bases, with 18 bases sitting between them. CDR3 sequence: CASRPGLQRGGELFF. The CDR3, as DNA: TGTGCCAGCAGACCGGGACTTCAGAGGGGCGGGGAGCTGTTTTTT.

This clonotype was recorded a few times. The genes are TRBV28 and TRBJ1-4, with TRBD1 matching over 7 bases. J gave up 0 bases and V 6 bases, and 7 bases lay outside the gene matches. Germline CDR1 reads MDHEN; CDR2 reads SYDVKM. The CDR3 runs 16 residues. CDR3: CASSPTGFATNEKLFF. The CDR3 DNA sequence: TGTGCCAGCAGCCCGACAGGGTTCGCAACTAATGAAAAACTGTTTTTT.

This clonotype was seen at least ten times. This chain joins TRBV20-1 and TRBJ1-2, with D maybe TRBD1 (6 bases). Germline V gives CDR1 DFQATT, CDR2 SNEGSKA (reference sequence). The CDR3 contains 12 residues. Trimming took 7 bases from V and 2 from J, leaving 11 bases between them. As DNA, the CDR3 is TGCAGTGTAAGGACAGCGAACTATGGCTACACCTTC. It translates to CSVRTANYGYTF.

With regard to this clonotype: The junction departs from the called germline gene at one end, perhaps through a read error. The chain is built from TRBV6-1 and TRBJ1-4; weak D call: TRBD1 (6 bases). From germline, CDR1 is MNHNS and CDR2 SASEGT. This CDR3 contains 14 residues. CDR3: CASRRTALNEKPFF. CDR3 nucleotides: TGTGCCAGCAGGAGGACAGCGTTGAATGAAAAACCGTTTTTT.

The chain couples TRBV25-1 to TRBJ2-3; no firm D call. CDR1 and CDR2 (germline): MGHDK, SYGVNS. The ends were cut back, 7 bases at V and 1 base at J, with 6 bases in the middle. The CDR3 spans 12 residues. CDR3 sequence: CASNAGTDTQYF. As DNA, the CDR3 is TGTGCCAGCAATGCAGGCACAGATACGCAGTATTTT.

This clonotype showed up many times. The genes are TRBV29-1 and TRBJ2-7; 7 bases align to TRBD1. This CDR3 has 14 amino acids. Germline V CDR1 and CDR2: SQVTM, ANQGSEA. J was trimmed by 0 bases and V by 4 bases; bases with no gene match: 6. The CDR3 DNA sequence: TGCAGCGTTGGGGACAGACCGAACTCCTACGAGCAGTACTTC. It yields the protein CSVGDRPNSYEQYF.

For this clonotype: With a much larger clone just one base away, this may be a read error. This sequence joins TRBV12-3 or TRBV12-4 and TRBJ2-1; TRBD2 matches at 11 bases. The CDR3 has 18 amino acids. The CDR3 is CACSPGTSGSSSYNEQFF. The CDR3 DNA reads TGTGCCTGCAGTCCAGGGACTAGCGGCTCCAGCTCCTACAATGAGCAGTTCTTC.

This clonotype was seen a few times. The chain links TRBV28 to TRBJ2-1; 9 positions match TRBD1. Trimming cost V 5 bases and J 10 bases; bases outside gene matches: 9. The V gene's germline CDR1 is MDHEN and CDR2 SYDVKM. This CDR3 contains 14 residues. CDR3 sequence reads: CASSEGQGRYEQFF. The CDR3 coding sequence is TGTGCCAGCAGTGAAGGACAGGGGAGGTACGAGCAGTTCTTC.

In this sample, this clonotype turned up a few times. The rearrangement links TRBV12-5 to TRBJ1-1; a weak D match, TRBD1 (5 bases). The CDR3 consists of 12 residues. Germline V gives CDR1 LGHNT, CDR2 FRNRAP. Trimming took off 5 bases at V and 10 bases at J, with 14 bases between the two ends. The chain's CDR3 is CASGPGGRGAFF. CDR3 sequence (DNA): TGTGCTAGTGGTCCCGGTGGGAGGGGAGCTTTCTTT.

J is TRBJ1-5 and V is TRBV12-3 or TRBV12-4, with TRBD1 matching 10 bases. The V segment lost 8 bases and the J segment 4 bases; nucleotides outside the gene matches: 8. CDR3 length: 15 amino acids. The CDR3 here is CASGRQGAINQPQHF. Written as DNA, the CDR3 is TGTGCCAGCGGGCGACAGGGGGCGATTAATCAGCCCCAGCATTTT.

With respect to this clonotype: Being one base from a much bigger clone, this may be a read error. The rearrangement joins TRBV20-1 to TRBJ2-1; 11 bases align to TRBD2. This CDR3 contains 13 residues. Germline values: CDR1 DFQATT, CDR2 SNEGSKA (reference sequence). CDR3 DNA: TGCAGTGTTAGACTAGCGGGGATCAATGAGCAGTTCTTC. Its protein is CSVRLAGINEQFF.

The genes are TRBV12-3 or TRBV12-4 and TRBJ1-2, with D perhaps TRBD1 (5 bases). This CDR3 has 13 amino acids. V was trimmed by 10 bases and J by 2 bases, leaving 14 bases between them. DNA for the CDR3: TGTGCCATCACCTGGGGCGTCAACTATGGCTACACCTTC. This codes for CAITWGVNYGYTF.

The chain uses TRBV27 and TRBJ2-5; D is perhaps TRBD1 or TRBD2 (5 bases each). CDR3 length equals 14 residues. With 6 bases removed from V and 4 bases from J, the gap between germline ends came to 15 bases. Germline lookup yields CDR1 MNHEY and CDR2 SMNVEV (reference sequence). DNA of the CDR3: TGTGCCAGCAGCCCAAGGGGACCCCGAGAGACCCAGTACTTC. Its protein product is CASSPRGPRETQYF.

This clonotype was counted between two and nine times. The V call is TRBV27, the J call TRBJ1-5; possibly TRBD1 for D (6 bases). Germline V gene data show CDR1 as MNHEY and CDR2 as SMNVEV (reference sequence). V was clipped by 4 bases and J by 5 bases, with 12 bases between them. The length of the CDR3 is 14 residues. CDR3 protein: CASSSRGPHQPQHF. The CDR3 region has the DNA TGTGCCAGCAGTTCCAGGGGACCTCATCAGCCCCAGCATTTT.

The chain links TRBV9 to TRBJ2-6; TRBD1 aligns across 9 bases. CDR1 and CDR2 (germline): SGDLS, YYNGEE. V dropped 5 bases and J dropped 4; count of bases not matched to a gene: 10. The CDR3 is 17 residues long. The CDR3 region is CASRTRDREAGANVLTF. Here the CDR3 DNA reads TGTGCCAGCAGAACCCGGGACAGGGAGGCCGGGGCCAACGTCCTGACTTTC.

The table lists this clonotype with many counts. This sequence joins TRBV12-3 or TRBV12-4 and TRBJ2-3, with 12 positions matching TRBD2. This CDR3 comprises 16 residues. V gave up 2 bases and J gave up 2 bases; unmatched junction bases: 2. CDR3 region: CASSLLAGGTTDTQYF. The CDR3 nucleotides read TGTGCCAGCAGTTTACTAGCGGGGGGGACCACAGATACGCAGTATTTT.

With respect to this clonotype: A read error may be the cause here, since a much bigger clone is one base away. V is TRBV29-1 and J is TRBJ2-5; 8 bases line up with TRBD2. The J call is uncertain, as TRBJ2-7 better fits the DNA end. CDR1 SQVTM and CDR2 ANQGSEA come from the germline V gene. The CDR3 contains 13 residues. CDR3: CSVVGSGDYEQYF. The CDR3 DNA follows: TGCAGCGTTGTGGGTAGCGGGGATTACGAGCAGTACTTC.

The chain recombines TRBV5-1 with TRBJ2-1; D unresolved. The germline CDR1 and CDR2 sequences are SGHRS and YFSETQ. The V end lost 3 bases, the J end lost 8 bases, and 21 bases lay between the germline ends. The CDR3 covers 16 residues. Here the CDR3 reads CASSWGKTLLFDEQFF. For the CDR3, the DNA is TGCGCCAGCAGCTGGGGAAAAACCCTCCTCTTCGATGAGCAGTTCTTC.

The table lists this clonotype with many counts. The chain recombines TRBV11-2 with TRBJ2-7, with TRBD2 identical over 15 bases. The CDR3 sequence is 20 residues long. Germline V gene sequence: CDR1 SGHAT, CDR2 FQNNGV. Trimming took 1 base from V and 4 from J; bases not matched to a gene: 14. In DNA, the CDR3 is TGTGCCAGCAGCTTAGTGGGGACCGGCGGGACTAGCGGGAGGTTGTACGAGCAGTACTTC. Its translation is CASSLVGTGGTSGRLYEQYF.